This TCR beta chain emerged from a study of shared clonotypes between healthy human individuals. Looking at the study overall: Per donor, CD8 memory used one plate, CD8 naive used two, CD4 memory used three and CD4 naive used three.

CD45RO-negative, CCR7-positively selected cells formed the naive CD8 fraction, excluding terminally differentiated effector memory CD45RA+ cells. The V end lost 1 base, the J end lost 3 bases, and 13 bases lay between the germline ends. Germline V gene data show CDR1 as MNHEY and CDR2 as SMNVEV (reference sequence). The CDR3 loop spans 15 amino acids. The deep-level immunoSEQ assay was used. Genomic DNA of each subset was evenly split across several immunoSEQ plates. TCRdb's copy holds only in-frame clones and misses some; the assay was immunoSEQ multiplex PCR. The sample includes about 1,900,000 clones, approximately 94% of them seen just once.

This sequence originates from a man younger than 30 in good health. The sample consisted of naive CD8+ T cells sorted from blood. This chain links TRBV27 with TRBJ2-7; D might be TRBD1 or TRBD2, each matching 5 bases. The CDR3 region is CASSLFGDAYYEQYF. For the CDR3, the DNA is TGTGCCAGCAGTTTATTCGGGGACGCCTACTACGAGCAGTACTTC.